This T cell receptor beta chain is drawn from a study of blood T cell repertoires in COVID-19. Study information: Italy, Spain and the United States were the sources of the convalescent and acute COVID-19 samples.

CDR1 and CDR2 from the germline V gene are MGHRA and YSYEKL. The V gene end was trimmed by 1 base and the J gene end by 4 bases; junction bases not matched to a gene: 11. This CDR3 is 18 amino acids long. This table comes from immunoSEQ multiplex PCR, and its TCRdb copy is limited to in-frame clones, with some not included. The sample holds a few hundred thousand clones; 87% are singletons and the top ten take 3%. This clone was recorded only once. The sample comprised peripheral blood. This sequence was found in a man younger than 30 with active or convalescent COVID-19. The gene calls are TRBV4-1 and TRBJ2-7; 12 nucleotides match TRBD2. This CDR3 is CASSQVTKGLAGKYEQYF. In DNA form, the CDR3 reads TGCGCCAGCAGCCAAGTTACTAAGGGACTAGCGGGTAAATACGAGCAGTACTTC.